The 11 T cell receptor beta chains reported below all come from one sample, sequenced in a study of cytomegalovirus exposure and HLA in healthy donors. The PCR used 60 Vbeta and 13 Jbeta primers. Clones were sequenced by immunoSEQ multiplex PCR, and TCRdb holds only the in-frame ones, with some missing. Of 150,000 to 200,000 clones in the sample, around three quarters were seen once. The source material was PBMCs. These receptors came from a woman in her twenties or thirties in good health and CMV-seropositive.

The CDR3 is CASSLEGQGAGAGYTF. In DNA, the CDR3 is TGCGCCAGCAGCTTGGAGGGACAGGGGGCTGGGGCTGGCTACACCTTC. The genes are TRBV5-1 and TRBJ1-2, with 12 bases lining up with TRBD1. V dropped 0 bases and J dropped 7; count of bases not matched to a gene: 7. Germline loops: CDR1 SGHRS, CDR2 YFSETQ. CDR3 size: 16 residues.

This clone was recorded once. The chain uses TRBV9 and TRBJ1-6; D is unresolved. Germline CDR1 SGDLS, CDR2 YYNGEE. The CDR3 has 13 residues. V was clipped by 7 bases and J by 2 bases, with 7 bases between them. CDR3 region: CASGITYNSPLHF. CDR3 bases: TGTGCCAGCGGCATAACCTATAATTCACCCCTCCACTTT.

This chain uses TRBV2 with TRBJ1-2, with a possible D match to TRBD1 (6 bases). V lost 7 bases and J 2 bases, leaving 11 bases between the germline ends. Germline V gene data show CDR1 as SNHLY and CDR2 as FYNNEI. The CDR3 runs 13 residues. The CDR3: CASTDRSNYGYTF. The CDR3 DNA is TGTGCCAGCACGGACAGATCCAACTATGGCTACACCTTC.

The CDR3 DNA reads as TGTGCCAGCAGTGCCGGGACAGTTGCGCGAAACACCATATATTTT. Its translation is CASSAGTVARNTIYF. The gene calls are TRBV6-1 and TRBJ1-3; 7 bases fit TRBD1. The germline gives CDR1 MNHNS, CDR2 SASEGT. The J segment lost 5 bases and the V segment lost 4 bases, leaving 8 bases of the junction unmatched. The CDR3 is 15 residues long.

The chain recombines TRBV30 with TRBJ2-7, with D unresolved. This CDR3 spans 10 amino acids. Trimming left V 5 bases short and J 3 bases short, with 5 bases between. Germline CDR1 reads GTSNPN; CDR2 reads SVGIG (reference sequence). CDR3 sequence reads: CAWGRYEQYF. CDR3 DNA sequence: TGTGCCTGGGGCCGCTACGAGCAGTACTTC.

The chain links TRBV7-2 to TRBJ1-1, with TRBD1 identical over 7 bases. There are 14 residues in the CDR3. CDR1 SGHTA and CDR2 FQGNSA come from the germline V gene. J was trimmed by 0 bases and V by 6 bases; bases with no gene match: 4. This CDR3 is CASSRQGMNTEAFF. The CDR3 DNA follows: TGTGCCAGCAGTAGACAGGGCATGAACACTGAAGCTTTCTTT. Looking up the rest from reference TRBV7-2 and TRBJ1-1 gives the full variable domain: GAGVSQSPSNKVTEKGKDVELRCDPISGHTALYWYRQSLGQGLEFLIYFQGNSAPDKSGLPSDRFSAERTGGSVSTLTIQRTQQEDSAVYLCASSRQGMNTEAFFGQGTRLTVV.

This chain connects TRBV19 to TRBJ2-1; no reliable D call. The CDR3 spans 15 residues. CDR1 is LNHDA and CDR2 is SQIVND in the germline V gene (reference sequence). The V gene lost 6 bases and the J gene lost 2 bases, with 14 bases spanning the gap. This CDR3 is CASRRGSYPYNEQFF. CDR3 nucleotide sequence: TGTGCCAGTAGAAGAGGATCATACCCCTACAATGAGCAGTTCTTC.

This chain links TRBV9 with TRBJ1-5; 9 nucleotides align to TRBD1. This CDR3 is built from 14 residues. V dropped 3 bases and J dropped 7; count of bases not matched to a gene: 5. The germline gives CDR1 SGDLS, CDR2 YYNGEE. This chain's CDR3 is CASSAGTGKQPQHF. DNA of the CDR3: TGTGCCAGCAGCGCCGGGACAGGGAAACAGCCCCAGCATTTT.

This sequence joins TRBV6-5 and TRBJ1-1, with 7 bases fitting TRBD1. This CDR3 contains 12 residues. Trimming removed 5 bases from V and 10 bases from J; junction bases left unmatched: 7. Germline V gene lookup returns CDR1 MNHEY and CDR2 SVGAGI. CDR3 coding DNA: TGTGCCAGCAGTCCGACAGGGAGACGAGCTTTCTTT. Translation gives CASSPTGRRAFF.

The chain uses TRBV6-1 and TRBJ1-2; 8 nucleotides align to TRBD1. CDR3 length: 14 residues. Germline trimming cut 6 bases from V and 8 bases from J; bases unmatched to any gene: 11. From germline, CDR1 is MNHNS and CDR2 SASEGT. The CDR3 DNA reads TGTGCCAGCAGGTCGGGACAGGCACAGGGAGGCTACACCTTC. Translating it yields CASRSGQAQGGYTF.

The chain is built from TRBV5-4 and TRBJ2-7; 14 bases are shared with TRBD2. Per the germline V gene, CDR1 is SGHNT and CDR2 is YYREEE (reference sequence). This CDR3 is built from 16 residues. The V segment lost 4 bases and the J segment 6 bases; nucleotides outside the gene matches: 9. The CDR3 loop reads CASSPTLTSGRVEQYF. CDR3 nucleotides: TGTGCCAGCAGCCCCACCTTGACTAGCGGGAGGGTCGAGCAGTACTTC.